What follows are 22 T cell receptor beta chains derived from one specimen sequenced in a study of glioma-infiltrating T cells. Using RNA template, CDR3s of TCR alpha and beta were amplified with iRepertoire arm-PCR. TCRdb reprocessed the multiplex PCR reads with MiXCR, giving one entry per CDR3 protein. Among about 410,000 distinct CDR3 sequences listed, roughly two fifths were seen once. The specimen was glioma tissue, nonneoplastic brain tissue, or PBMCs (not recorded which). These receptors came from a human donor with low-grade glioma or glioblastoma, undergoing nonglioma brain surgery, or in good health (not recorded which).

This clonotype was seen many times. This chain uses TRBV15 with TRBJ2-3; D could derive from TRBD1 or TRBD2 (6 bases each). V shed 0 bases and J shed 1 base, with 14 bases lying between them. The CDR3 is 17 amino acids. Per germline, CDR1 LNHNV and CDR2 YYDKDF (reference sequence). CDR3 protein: CATSREIGGGGTDTQYF. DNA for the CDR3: TGTGCCACCAGCAGAGAGATCGGGGGCGGTGGCACAGATACGCAGTATTTT.

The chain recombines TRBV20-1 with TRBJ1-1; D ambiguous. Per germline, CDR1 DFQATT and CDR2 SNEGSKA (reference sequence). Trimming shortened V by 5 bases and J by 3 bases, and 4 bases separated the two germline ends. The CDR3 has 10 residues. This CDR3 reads CSAGYTEAFF. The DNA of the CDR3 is TGCAGTGCTGGGTACACTGAAGCTTTCTTT.

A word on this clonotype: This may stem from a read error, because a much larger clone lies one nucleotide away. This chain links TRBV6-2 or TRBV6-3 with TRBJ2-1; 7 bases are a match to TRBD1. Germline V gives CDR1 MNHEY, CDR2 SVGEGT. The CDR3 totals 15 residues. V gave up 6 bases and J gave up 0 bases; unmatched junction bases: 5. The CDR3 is CASSPQGSSYNEQFF. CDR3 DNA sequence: TGTGCCAGCAGCCCACAGGGGAGCTCCTACAATGAGCAGTTCTTC.

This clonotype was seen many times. For the CDR3, the DNA is TGTGCCAGCAGTCCTCCGCCGGGACAGGGTAGAGGCAATCAGCCCCAGCATTTT. Protein sequence: CASSPPPGQGRGNQPQHF. This chain links TRBV28 with TRBJ1-5, with 9 bases aligning to TRBD1. CDR1 is MDHEN, CDR2 SYDVKM, per germline. The CDR3 extends over 18 amino acids. V was clipped by 5 bases and J by 2 bases; unmatched bases: 13.

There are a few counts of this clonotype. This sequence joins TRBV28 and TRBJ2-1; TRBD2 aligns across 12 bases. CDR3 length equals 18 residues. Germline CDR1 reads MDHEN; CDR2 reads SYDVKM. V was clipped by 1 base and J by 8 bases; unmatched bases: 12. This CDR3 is CASSLSWGRTSGTDEQFF. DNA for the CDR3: TGTGCCAGCAGTTTATCATGGGGCAGGACTAGCGGGACCGATGAGCAGTTCTTC.

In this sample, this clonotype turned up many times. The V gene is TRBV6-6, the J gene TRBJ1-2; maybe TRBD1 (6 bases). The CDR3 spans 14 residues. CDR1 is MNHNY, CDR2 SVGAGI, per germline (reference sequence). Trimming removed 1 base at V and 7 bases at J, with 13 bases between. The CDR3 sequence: CASSYLYRAPGYTF. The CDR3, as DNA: TGTGCCAGCAGTTACTTATACAGGGCCCCTGGCTACACCTTC.

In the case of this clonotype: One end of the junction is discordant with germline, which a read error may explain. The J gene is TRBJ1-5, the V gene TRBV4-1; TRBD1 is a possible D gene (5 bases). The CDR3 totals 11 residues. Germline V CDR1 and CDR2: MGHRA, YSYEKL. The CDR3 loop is CTSSPGGPQHF. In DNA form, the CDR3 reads TGCACCAGCAGCCCCGGGGGGCCCCAGCATTTT.

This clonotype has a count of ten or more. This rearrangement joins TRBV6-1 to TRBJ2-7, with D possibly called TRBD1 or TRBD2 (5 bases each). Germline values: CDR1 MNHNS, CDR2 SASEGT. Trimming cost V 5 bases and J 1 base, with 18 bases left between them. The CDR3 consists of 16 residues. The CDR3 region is CASSSAFQGESYEQYF. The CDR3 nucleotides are TGTGCCAGCAGTTCTGCTTTCCAGGGAGAGTCCTACGAGCAGTACTTC.

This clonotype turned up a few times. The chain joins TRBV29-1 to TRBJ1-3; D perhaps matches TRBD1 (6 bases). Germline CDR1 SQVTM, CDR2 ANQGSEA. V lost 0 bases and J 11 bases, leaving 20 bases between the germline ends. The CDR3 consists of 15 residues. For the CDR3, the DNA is TGCAGCGTTGAAGATCGGAACAGGGCAGGATCTCCCATATATTTT. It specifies CSVEDRNRAGSPIYF.

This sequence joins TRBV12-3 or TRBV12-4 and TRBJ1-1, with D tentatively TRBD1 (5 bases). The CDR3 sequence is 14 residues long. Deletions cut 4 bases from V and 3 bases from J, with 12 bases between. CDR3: CASSSQGLDTEAFF. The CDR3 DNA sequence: TGTGCCAGCAGTTCCCAGGGTTTGGACACTGAAGCTTTCTTT.

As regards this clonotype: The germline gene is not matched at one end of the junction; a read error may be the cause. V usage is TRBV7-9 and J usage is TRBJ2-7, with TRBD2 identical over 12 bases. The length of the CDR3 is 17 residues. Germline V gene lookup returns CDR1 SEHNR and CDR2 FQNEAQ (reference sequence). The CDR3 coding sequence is TGTCCCATCACTCGTCGGACTAGCGGGACTATCTCCTATGAGCAGTACTTC. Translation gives CPITRRTSGTISYEQYF.

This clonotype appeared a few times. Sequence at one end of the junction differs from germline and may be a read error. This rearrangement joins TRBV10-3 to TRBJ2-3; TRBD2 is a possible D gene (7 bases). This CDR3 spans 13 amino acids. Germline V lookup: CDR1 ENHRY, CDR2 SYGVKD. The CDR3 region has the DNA TGTGCCATCAATGAGGGGGGGACAGATACGCAGTATTTT. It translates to CAINEGGTDTQYF.

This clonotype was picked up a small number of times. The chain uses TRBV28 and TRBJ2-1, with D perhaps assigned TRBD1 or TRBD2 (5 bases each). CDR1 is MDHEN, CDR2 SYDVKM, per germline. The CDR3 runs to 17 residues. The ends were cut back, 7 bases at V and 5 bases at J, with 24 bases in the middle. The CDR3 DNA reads TGTGCCAGCACCCTGATGTACGGGGAAGGGGTCAACAATGAGCAGTTCTTC. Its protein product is CASTLMYGEGVNNEQFF.

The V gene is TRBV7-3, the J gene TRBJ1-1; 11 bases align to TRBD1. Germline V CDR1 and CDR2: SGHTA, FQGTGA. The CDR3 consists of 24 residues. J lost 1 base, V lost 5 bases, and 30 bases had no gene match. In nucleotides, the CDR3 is TGTGCCAGCAGCCCACAGGGATACAAAGCTGTAACATTGTGGGGACAGGGGGGGAACACTGAAGCTTTCTTT. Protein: CASSPQGYKAVTLWGQGGNTEAFF.

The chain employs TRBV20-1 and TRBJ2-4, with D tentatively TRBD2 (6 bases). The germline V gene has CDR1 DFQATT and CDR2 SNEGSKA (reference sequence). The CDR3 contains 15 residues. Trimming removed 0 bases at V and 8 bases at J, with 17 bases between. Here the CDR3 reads CSARDRNGPGDIQYF. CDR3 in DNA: TGCAGTGCTAGAGATCGGAATGGCCCGGGGGACATTCAGTACTTC.

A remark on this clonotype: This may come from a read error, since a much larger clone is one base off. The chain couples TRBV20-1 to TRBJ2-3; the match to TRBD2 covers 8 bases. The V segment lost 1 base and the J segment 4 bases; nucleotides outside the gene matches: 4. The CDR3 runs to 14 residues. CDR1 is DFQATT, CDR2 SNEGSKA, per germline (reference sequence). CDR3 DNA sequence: TGCAGTGCTAGAGGTCAGGGACTAGCAGATACGCAGTATTTT. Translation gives CSARGQGLADTQYF.

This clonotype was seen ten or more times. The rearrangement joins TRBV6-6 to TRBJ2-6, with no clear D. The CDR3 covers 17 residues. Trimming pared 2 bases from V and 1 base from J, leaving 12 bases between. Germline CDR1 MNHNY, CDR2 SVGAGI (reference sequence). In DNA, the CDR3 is TGTGCCAGCAGTTACGGGCTTTTTATATCTGGGGCCAACGTCCTGACTTTC. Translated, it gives CASSYGLFISGANVLTF.

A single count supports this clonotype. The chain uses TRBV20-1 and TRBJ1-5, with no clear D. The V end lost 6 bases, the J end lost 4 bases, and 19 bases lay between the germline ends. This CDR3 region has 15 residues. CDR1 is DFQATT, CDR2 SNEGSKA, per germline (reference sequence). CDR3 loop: CSATWPGTLNQPQHF. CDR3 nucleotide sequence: TGCAGTGCCACATGGCCAGGAACGTTAAATCAGCCCCAGCATTTT.

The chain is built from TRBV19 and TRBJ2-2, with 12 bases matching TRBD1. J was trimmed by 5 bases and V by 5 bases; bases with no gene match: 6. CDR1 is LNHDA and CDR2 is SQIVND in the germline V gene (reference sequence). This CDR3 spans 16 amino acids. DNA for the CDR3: TGTGCCAGTAGTTCCCGGGACAGGGGGCTAACCGGGGAGCTGTTTTTT. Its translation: CASSSRDRGLTGELFF.

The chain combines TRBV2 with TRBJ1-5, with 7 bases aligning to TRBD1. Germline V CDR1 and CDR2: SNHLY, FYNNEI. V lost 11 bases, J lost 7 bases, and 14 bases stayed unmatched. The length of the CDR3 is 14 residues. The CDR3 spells CAGAPRAGGQPQHF. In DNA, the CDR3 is TGTGCCGGAGCACCCAGGGCAGGGGGACAGCCCCAGCATTTT.

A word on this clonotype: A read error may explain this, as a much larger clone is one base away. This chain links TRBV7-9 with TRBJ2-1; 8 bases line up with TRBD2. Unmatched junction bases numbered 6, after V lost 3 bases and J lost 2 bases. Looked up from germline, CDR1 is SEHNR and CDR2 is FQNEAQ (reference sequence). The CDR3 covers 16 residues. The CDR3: CASSFSTSVAYNEQFF. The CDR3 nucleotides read TGTGCCAGCAGCTTCTCGACTAGCGTGGCCTACAATGAGCAGTTCTTC.

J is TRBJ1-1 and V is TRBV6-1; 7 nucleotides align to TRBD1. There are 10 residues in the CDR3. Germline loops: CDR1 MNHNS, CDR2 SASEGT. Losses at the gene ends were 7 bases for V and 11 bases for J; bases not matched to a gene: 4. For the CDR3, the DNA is TGTGCCAGCACCCCAGGGGGGGCTTTCTTT. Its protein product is CASTPGGAFF.